These 5 T cell receptor beta chains came from one sample sequenced in a study of shared clonotypes between healthy human individuals (dated by TCRdb to the early 2020s). CD8 naive samples consisted of CD45RO-negative cells that were positively selected for CCR7, yielding a CD45RA+CCR7+ population without TemRA cells. Receptor libraries were prepared by the immunoSEQ multiplex PCR assay. Imported from immuneACCESS, the table was reduced by TCRdb to in-frame sequences with V and J called. These copies leave out some clones; in studies compared against another copy, an unresolved V gene accounts for under half, and the cause of the remainder is not known. This sample gives 550,000 to 750,000 clones in total; 95% to 96% of them show up just once. The ten largest account for about 0.11% of the sample. What was sequenced was naive CD8+ T cells sorted from blood. Read against the paper, the sample's cell subset or site label means: CD45RA+CCR7+. The receptors originated from a woman in her 30s in good health.

The rearrangement links TRBV10-1 to TRBJ2-3; D call uncertain. Germline V gives CDR1 WNHNN, CDR2 SYGVQD (reference sequence). V lost 2 bases to trimming and J lost 2 bases, with 8 bases between them. The CDR3 totals 14 residues. CDR3 sequence: CASSEGRITDTQYF. The CDR3 DNA is TGCGCCAGCAGTGAGGGCCGCATCACAGATACGCAGTATTTT.

The rearrangement links TRBV2 to TRBJ2-3; D is perhaps TRBD2 (5 bases). The germline gives CDR1 SNHLY, CDR2 FYNNEI. Trimming stripped 2 bases from V and 0 bases from J, with 12 bases between. This CDR3 spans 16 amino acids. The chain's CDR3 is CASSESFGGSTDTQYF. CDR3 nucleotide sequence: TGTGCCAGCAGTGAAAGTTTTGGCGGGAGCACAGATACGCAGTATTTT.

V is TRBV5-4 and J is TRBJ2-1; either TRBD1 or TRBD2 may fit D (5 bases each). This CDR3 has 17 residues. CDR1 and CDR2 from the germline V gene are SGHNT and YYREEE (reference sequence). Trimming took off 4 bases at V and 2 bases at J, with 19 bases between the two ends. The CDR3 sequence is CASSKRWSGPTYNEQFF. CDR3 coding DNA: TGTGCCAGCAGCAAAAGGTGGTCGGGACCCACCTACAATGAGCAGTTCTTC.

The chain couples TRBV5-1 to TRBJ2-1; maybe TRBD2 (5 bases). Trimming stripped 5 bases from V and 5 bases from J, with 8 bases between. Germline loops: CDR1 SGHRS, CDR2 YFSETQ. The CDR3 is 12 residues long. CDR3 nucleotides: TGCGCCAGCAGATTCGGGAACAATGAGCAGTTCTTC. It is translated as CASRFGNNEQFF.

The chain joins TRBV5-4 to TRBJ2-7, with 9 bases lining up with TRBD2. From germline, CDR1 is SGHNT and CDR2 YYREEE (reference sequence). V lost 2 bases, J lost 5 bases, and 5 bases stayed unmatched. The CDR3 has 14 residues. Written as DNA, the CDR3 is TGTGCCAGCAGCTTCTTTAGCGGGAGTGACGAGCAGTACTTC. This sequence encodes CASSFFSGSDEQYF.